The rows below give T cell receptor beta chains drawn from one sample of a study of human T cells and chemical hapten exposure. In TCRdb, the RACE reads were re-called with MiXCR into one record per CDR3 protein. The sample has about 42,000 distinct CDR3 sequences; around 12% are singletons. The source was whole blood, collected in connection with sensitization to the hapten diphenylcyclopropenone (DPC). The receptors were sampled from a woman under 40 with alopecia areata. Some clones in this sample may be carry-over from other donors' samples. Both conserved end residues are part of each CDR3. D genes are given only for firm matches. For some rows the clone size is stated as once, few or many, or as a class when expanded; others skip it.

v_gene: TRBV25-1
d_gene: .
j_gene: TRBJ2-7
abundance: many
CDR3aa: CAIGDGTYEQYF
CDR3nt: TGTGCCATCGGGGACGGTACCTACGAGCAGTACTTC

v_gene: TRBV18
d_gene: TRBD1
j_gene: TRBJ1-1
abundance: few
CDR3aa: CASSNRGGAGDTEAFF
CDR3nt: TGTGCCAGCTCCAACAGAGGGGGCGCCGGTGACACTGAAGCTTTCTTT

v_gene: TRBV28
d_gene: .
j_gene: TRBJ2-6
abundance: few
CDR3aa: CASSLRGRAGANVLTF
CDR3nt: TGTGCCAGCAGTTTAAGGGGCAGGGCTGGGGCCAACGTCCTGACTTTC

v_gene: TRBV7-2
d_gene: .
j_gene: TRBJ1-4
abundance: .
CDR3aa: CASGSQGHKEKLFF
CDR3nt: TGTGCCAGCGGAAGCCAAGGGCATAAGGAAAAACTGTTTTTT

v_gene: TRBV11-2
d_gene: .
j_gene: TRBJ1-6
abundance: many
CDR3aa: CASSLDPGRRSPLHF
CDR3nt: TGTGCCAGCAGCTTAGATCCAGGGCGGAGATCACCCCTCCACTTT

v_gene: TRBV28
d_gene: TRBD2
j_gene: TRBJ2-3
abundance: few
CDR3aa: CASSSFIELAGGTDTQYF
CDR3nt: TGTGCCAGCAGTTCCTTTATCGAACTAGCGGGGGGCACAGATACGCAGTATTTT

v_gene: TRBV20-1
d_gene: .
j_gene: TRBJ2-1
abundance: .
CDR3aa: CSVDSYNEQFF
CDR3nt: TGCAGTGTAGACAGCTACAATGAGCAGTTCTTC

v_gene: TRBV6-5
d_gene: TRBD2
j_gene: TRBJ2-3
abundance: .
CDR3aa: CASGLAADTQYF
CDR3nt: TGTGCCAGCGGACTAGCGGCAGATACGCAGTATTTT

v_gene: TRBV20-1
d_gene: .
j_gene: TRBJ2-7
abundance: few
CDR3aa: CSASGEQPTGEQYF
CDR3nt: TGCAGTGCTAGCGGGGAACAACCAACCGGCGAGCAGTACTTC

v_gene: TRBV28
d_gene: .
j_gene: TRBJ1-5
abundance: few
CDR3aa: CASETITGINQPQHF
CDR3nt: TGTGCCAGCGAAACCATAACAGGGATCAATCAGCCCCAGCATTTT

v_gene: TRBV12-3/TRBV12-4
d_gene: .
j_gene: TRBJ2-2
abundance: many
CDR3aa: CASSVQAPGELFF
CDR3nt: TGTGCCAGCAGTGTACAGGCCCCCGGGGAGCTGTTTTTT

v_gene: TRBV21-1
d_gene: .
j_gene: TRBJ1-2
abundance: .
CDR3aa: CASTTTSGTPNYGYTF
CDR3nt: TGTGCCAGCACCACCACCTCCGGGACACCTAACTATGGCTACACCTTC

v_gene: TRBV5-1
d_gene: TRBD2
j_gene: TRBJ2-1
abundance: many
CDR3aa: CASSLLAGPSYNEQFF
CDR3nt: TGCGCCAGCAGCTTGCTAGCGGGTCCCTCCTACAATGAGCAGTTCTTC

v_gene: TRBV6-6
d_gene: .
j_gene: TRBJ1-1
abundance: many
CDR3aa: CASSRSMEGAFF
CDR3nt: TGTGCCAGCAGTCGGTCGATGGAAGGGGCTTTCTTT

v_gene: TRBV4-1
d_gene: TRBD2
j_gene: TRBJ2-1
abundance: many
CDR3aa: CASSRTSGPSYNEQFF
CDR3nt: TGCGCCAGCAGCCGGACTAGCGGTCCCTCCTACAATGAGCAGTTCTTC

v_gene: TRBV5-1
d_gene: .
j_gene: TRBJ1-1
abundance: few
CDR3aa: CASSLNVIVSSEAFF
CDR3nt: TGCGCCAGCAGCCTGAATGTCATAGTATCGTCTGAAGCTTTCTTT

v_gene: TRBV4-3
d_gene: .
j_gene: TRBJ1-6
abundance: few
CDR3aa: CASSQDPGSGSPLHF
CDR3nt: TGCGCCAGCAGCCAAGATCCAGGTAGCGGTTCACCCCTCCACTTT

v_gene: TRBV29-1
d_gene: TRBD2
j_gene: TRBJ2-5
abundance: few
CDR3aa: CSVASGQETQYF
CDR3nt: TGCAGCGTGGCTAGCGGACAAGAGACCCAGTACTTC

v_gene: TRBV7-2
d_gene: .
j_gene: TRBJ1-2
abundance: many
CDR3aa: CASSLDSLPYGYTF
CDR3nt: TGTGCCAGCAGCTTAGATTCCCTCCCCTATGGCTACACCTTC

v_gene: TRBV2
d_gene: .
j_gene: TRBJ1-1
abundance: few
CDR3aa: CASRLRTGEAFF
CDR3nt: TGTGCCAGCAGATTAAGAACAGGTGAAGCTTTCTTT

v_gene: TRBV3-1
d_gene: TRBD2
j_gene: TRBJ2-1
abundance: many
CDR3aa: CASSRLAGVASYNEQFF
CDR3nt: TGTGCCAGCAGCCGGCTAGCGGGAGTCGCCTCCTACAATGAGCAGTTCTTC

v_gene: TRBV3-1
d_gene: .
j_gene: TRBJ1-4
abundance: .
CDR3aa: CASSLTNGKLFF
CDR3nt: TGTGCCAGCAGCCTGACGAACGGAAAACTGTTTTTT

v_gene: TRBV29-1
d_gene: .
j_gene: TRBJ2-4
abundance: .
CDR3aa: CSVEDWQVQYF
CDR3nt: TGCAGCGTTGAAGATTGGCAGGTTCAGTACTTC